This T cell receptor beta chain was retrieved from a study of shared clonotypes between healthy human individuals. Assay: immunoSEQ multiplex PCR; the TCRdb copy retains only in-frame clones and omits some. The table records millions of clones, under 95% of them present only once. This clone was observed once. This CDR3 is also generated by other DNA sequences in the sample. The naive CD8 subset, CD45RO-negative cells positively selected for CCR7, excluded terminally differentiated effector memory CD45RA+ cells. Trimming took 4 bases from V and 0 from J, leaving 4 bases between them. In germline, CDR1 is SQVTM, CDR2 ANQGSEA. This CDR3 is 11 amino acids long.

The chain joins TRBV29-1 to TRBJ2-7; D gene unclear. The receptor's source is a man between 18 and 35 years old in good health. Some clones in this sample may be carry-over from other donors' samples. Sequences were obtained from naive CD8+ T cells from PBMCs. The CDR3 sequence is CSVGTSYEQYF. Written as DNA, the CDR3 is TGCAGCGTTGGGACCTCCTACGAGCAGTACTTC.